This T cell receptor beta chain came from a study of Ad26.COV2.S vaccination and SARS-CoV-2 variants (dated by TCRdb to about 2021). General notes on the study: Donors in the vaccine arm were drawn from COV1001, a multicentre, randomized, double-blind, placebo-controlled phase I-IIa trial testing Ad26.COV2.S in healthy adults. The TCR-sequenced set comprised around 32 samples: some 19 Ad26.COV2.S vaccine recipients, 5 placebo recipients and 8 SARS-CoV-2 convalescent individuals. TCRbeta repertoire sequencing served as the tool for gauging how specific and how broad the SARS-CoV-2-reactive T cell receptors were following Ad26.COV2.S vaccination. Investigators did not know the trial group allocation while performing experiments and assessing outcomes. Dosing of Ad26.COV2.S was intramuscular, at either 5x10^10 or 1x10^11 viral particles, delivered as one shot or as two shots spaced 56 days apart. Trial participants were randomized into five groups of five: low-dose or high-dose Ad26.COV2.S given once or twice, or placebo on both occasions. What the authors observed across the whole study: Vaccine and placebo recipients had comparable non-spike TCR breadth, which fits with the vaccine containing only spike. According to the authors, total T cell responses may have been underestimated by the TCR breadth and depth analyses. Higher spike-specific TCR breadth was observed in Ad26.COV2.S recipients than in placebo recipients (P = 0.0014). Comparing responses between vaccine doses or regimens was not something the study was powered to do. Substantial breadth of spike-specific CD8+ and CD4+ T cell responses was reported after vaccination.

A remark on this clone: The antigen this receptor binds is unknown. No base quality information exists; no much larger clone differs at one position.

The sample's treatment or condition label is to be understood as: roughly 19 received Ad26.COV2.S at low or high dose, single or two shots; 5 received placebo; per-sample allocation not given. Repertoires of vaccine and placebo recipients were sequenced from samples collected on day 63 after the first injection. In Cohort 1b, more than 20 adults aged 18-55 years were enrolled at a single site in Boston, USA, between 29 July and 7 August 2020. Ad26.COV2.S consisted of a replication-incompetent adenovirus type 26 vector by which a prefusion-stabilized SARS-CoV-2 spike protein from the original Wuhan strain was expressed. V drops 3 bases and J drops 5 bases, leaving 11 bases in between. Sequences LNHDA (CDR1) and SQIVND (CDR2) are obtained from the germline V gene (reference sequence). The CDR3 contains 14 residues, cysteine and phenylalanine counted. Only the CDR3 portion is preserved as DNA: 42 bases, with reading frame beginning at the first base.

The immunoSEQ Assay was the method used to sequence TCRbeta CDR3 regions. After extraction, genomic DNA underwent amplification by bias-controlled multiplex PCR, followed by high-throughput sequencing. In the authors' own workflow: Collapsing and filtering of sequences were performed to quantify the absolute abundance of each unique TCRbeta CDR3 region. T cell fraction was estimated by normalization of TCRbeta template counts to usable DNA, with usable DNA being measured through amplification of reference genes present in all nucleated cells. Repertoire TCRs were annotated as SARS-CoV-2-specific by exact matching of V gene, CDR3 amino acid sequence and J gene to a known reactive TCR set. The reference SARS-CoV-2 TCR set was derived from MIRA and filtered for enrichment in COVID-19-positive ImmuneCODE repertoires, a step that removed public or cross-reactive TCRs. Using the MIRA antigens, annotated TCRs were further analysed by specific ORF or by position within an ORF. Breadth was defined as annotated unique rearrangements over total unique productive rearrangements; depth was the summed frequency of those rearrangements. Two-sided Wilcoxon rank-sum tests were applied when comparing TCR breadth between groups. TCRdb's version of the immuneACCESS table is confined to in-frame rearrangements and falls short of the full clone set. An unresolved V gene accounts for under half of the shortfall where checked; the remainder is of unknown origin. That table furnishes V, J and clone size, whereas the DNA furnished D and trimming. Within this sample are about 390,000 clones, with around 92% of them counted one time only. Approximately 1.6% of the sample goes to the ten largest clones.

Source: peripheral blood, taken in a trial of Ad26.COV2.S vaccine versus placebo. The sequence derives from a person aged 18-60 years who received the Ad26.COV2.S COVID-19 vaccine or a placebo. Recombination connected TRBV19 to TRBJ1-3; 5 matching bases give a weak D call of TRBD1. In nucleotides, the sequence is TGTGCCAGTAGTATGAGGGGATCCAGAAACACCATATATTTT. It translates as CASSMRGSRNTIYF.